This is a list of T cell receptor beta chains from one sample in a study of T cell responses to AZD1222 COVID-19 vaccine. Produced via immunoSEQ multiplex PCR; TCRdb's table is partial and in-frame only. The top ten hold about 19% of the sample, which has tens of thousands of clones, approximately 91% seen once. Here the sequenced sample was peripheral blood, taken on day 0 of AZD1222 vaccination. The receptors derive from an adult in good health. The CDR3 runs from the conserved cysteine through the conserved F or W. Fields, in order: CDR3 DNA, CDR3 protein, CDR3 length, D gene, V gene, clone size, J gene. The D gene is left open where the match is weak. Clone size appears in some rows only: once, few, many, or a class for an expanded clone.

CDR3nt: TGTGCCAGCAGCTTAGGCAGGAGCACAGATACGCAGTATTTT
CDR3aa: CASSLGRSTDTQYF
len: 14
d_gene: .
v_gene: TRBV7-2
abundance: .
j_gene: TRBJ2-3

CDR3nt: TGTGCCAGCTCACGTGGACAGGAGTCTGCACCCCTCCACTTT
CDR3aa: CASSRGQESAPLHF
len: 14
d_gene: TRBD1
v_gene: TRBV18
abundance: .
j_gene: TRBJ1-6

CDR3nt: TGTGCCAGCAGTAAACAGGGGGCCTTCCCAGATACGCAGTATTTT
CDR3aa: CASSKQGAFPDTQYF
len: 15
d_gene: TRBD1
v_gene: TRBV6-5
abundance: few
j_gene: TRBJ2-3

CDR3nt: TGTGCCAGCAGTGATACCCAAGGGGGGAATGAAAAACTGTTTTTT
CDR3aa: CASSDTQGGNEKLFF
len: 15
d_gene: .
v_gene: TRBV6-1
abundance: once
j_gene: TRBJ1-4

CDR3nt: TGTGCCAGCAGCCTCGGACCGAATGAAAAACTGTTTTTT
CDR3aa: CASSLGPNEKLFF
len: 13
d_gene: .
v_gene: TRBV3-1/TRBV3-2
abundance: few
j_gene: TRBJ1-4

CDR3nt: TGTGCCACCAGCAGGGGATCCGGGACAATGGATGGCTACACCTTC
CDR3aa: CATSRGSGTMDGYTF
len: 15
d_gene: .
v_gene: TRBV15
abundance: few
j_gene: TRBJ1-2

CDR3nt: TGTGCCAGCAGTTTCCACGCTCCATACGGGACAGGGGGAAACTATGGCTACACCTTC
CDR3aa: CASSFHAPYGTGGNYGYTF
len: 19
d_gene: TRBD1
v_gene: TRBV27
abundance: .
j_gene: TRBJ1-2

CDR3nt: TGCGCCAGCAGCCAAGAAGGGAACAGGGACAATGAGCAGTTCTTC
CDR3aa: CASSQEGNRDNEQFF
len: 15
d_gene: .
v_gene: TRBV4-3
abundance: .
j_gene: TRBJ2-1

CDR3nt: TGTGCCAGCAGCTTAGGACAGGGGCAAGAGACCCAGTACTTC
CDR3aa: CASSLGQGQETQYF
len: 14
d_gene: TRBD1
v_gene: TRBV7-2
abundance: .
j_gene: TRBJ2-5

CDR3nt: TGCGCCAGCAGCGCTACATCAACTAATGAAAAACTGTTTTTT
CDR3aa: CASSATSTNEKLFF
len: 14
d_gene: .
v_gene: TRBV5-1
abundance: .
j_gene: TRBJ1-4

CDR3nt: TGTGCCAGCAGCTTATCCCGCAATCAGCCCCAGCATTTT
CDR3aa: CASSLSRNQPQHF
len: 13
d_gene: .
v_gene: TRBV7-8
abundance: .
j_gene: TRBJ1-5

CDR3nt: TGTGCCAGCAGGGAGGGACCAAGCGGGGGGGCCCACTACAATGAGCAGTTCTTC
CDR3aa: CASREGPSGGAHYNEQFF
len: 18
d_gene: TRBD2
v_gene: TRBV7-8
abundance: .
j_gene: TRBJ2-1